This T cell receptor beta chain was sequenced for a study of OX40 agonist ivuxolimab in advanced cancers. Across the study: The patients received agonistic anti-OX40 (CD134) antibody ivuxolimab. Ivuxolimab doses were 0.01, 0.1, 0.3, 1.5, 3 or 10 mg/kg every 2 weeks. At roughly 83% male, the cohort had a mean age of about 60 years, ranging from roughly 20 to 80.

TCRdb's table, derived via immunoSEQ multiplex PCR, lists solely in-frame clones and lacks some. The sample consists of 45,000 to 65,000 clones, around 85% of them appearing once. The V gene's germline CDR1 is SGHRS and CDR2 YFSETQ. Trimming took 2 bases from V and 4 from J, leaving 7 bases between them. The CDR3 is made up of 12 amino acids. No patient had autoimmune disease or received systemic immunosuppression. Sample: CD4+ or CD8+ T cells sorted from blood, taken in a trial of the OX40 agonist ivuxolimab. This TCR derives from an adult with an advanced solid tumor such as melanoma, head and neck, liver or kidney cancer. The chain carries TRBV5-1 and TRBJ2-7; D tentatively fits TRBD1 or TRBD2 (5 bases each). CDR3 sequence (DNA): TGCGCCAGCAGCTTCTGGGGGTACGAGCAGTACTTC. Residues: CASSFWGYEQYF.